These 5 T cell receptor beta chains originate from one sample sequenced in a study of beta chain features in type 1 diabetes. Reverse transcribing all isolated RNA meant expressed TCRB transcripts were sequenced. Profiled with immunoSEQ multiplex PCR; TCRdb holds only in-frame clones, not every one. There are hundreds of thousands of clones in the sample; about 32% occur only once, and around 0.065% lies in the top ten. The sample was naive CD4+ T cells from blood. These receptors were obtained from a man aged 18 to 30 in good health.

The rearrangement uses TRBV29-1 and TRBJ1-1; D is possibly TRBD1 (5 bases). CDR3 size: 14 residues. V gave up 2 bases and J gave up 3 bases, with 13 bases separating them. Germline-derived CDR1 and CDR2 are SQVTM and ANQGSEA. The CDR3 here is CSVETGHLDTEAFF. The CDR3 region has the DNA TGCAGCGTTGAAACCGGACACCTAGACACTGAAGCTTTCTTT.

This clone was seen only a few times. The V and J genes are TRBV30 and TRBJ2-1, with TRBD2 matching over 9 bases. Germline values: CDR1 GTSNPN, CDR2 SVGIG (reference sequence). With 4 bases clipped from V and 3 bases from J, the junction kept 19 bases outside the gene matches. The CDR3 has 19 amino acids. The CDR3 loop is CAWKNRGVRSGRFYNEQFF. CDR3 coding DNA: TGTGCCTGGAAGAACCGGGGGGTCAGAAGCGGGAGGTTCTACAATGAGCAGTTCTTC.

The chain combines TRBV7-2 with TRBJ1-1; D possibly corresponds to TRBD1 (5 bases). Trimming removed 2 bases at V and 5 bases at J, with 9 bases between. Germline CDR1 reads SGHTA; CDR2 reads FQGNSA. The CDR3 has 13 amino acids. CDR3: CASSLLGETEAFF. CDR3 nucleotide sequence: TGTGCCAGCAGCTTATTGGGGGAGACTGAAGCTTTCTTT.

This clone was seen a handful of times. This sequence joins TRBV29-1 and TRBJ2-1; a possible D gene is TRBD1 (5 bases). The V gene lost 4 bases and the J gene lost 4 bases, with 20 bases spanning the gap. The CDR3 has 16 residues. Germline lookup yields CDR1 SQVTM and CDR2 ANQGSEA. The CDR3: CSVVDSPLTLYNEQFF. As DNA, the CDR3 is TGCAGCGTTGTTGACAGCCCGTTGACCCTTTACAATGAGCAGTTCTTC.

The chain has TRBV30 and TRBJ1-5; D is possibly TRBD1 (6 bases). This CDR3 has 13 amino acids. Germline V gene data show CDR1 as GTSNPN and CDR2 as SVGIG (reference sequence). V was cut by 5 bases and J by 0 bases, with 8 bases left in between. The chain's CDR3 is CAWEDSSNQPQHF. Here the CDR3 DNA reads TGTGCCTGGGAGGACAGTAGCAATCAGCCCCAGCATTTT.